The present TCR beta chain was sequenced within a study of T cell responses to AZD1222 COVID-19 vaccine. Overall study findings and caveats: Among the donors, most were white British and more were female, and clonal diversity was possibly underestimated. Epitopes outside B.1.351 and B.1.1.7 mutated regions reportedly drew nearly half of spike TCRs. Repertoires were obtained solely post-peak T cell response. Only six AZD1222 recipients tested seropositive at baseline.

Germline CDR1 is SGHNT and CDR2 is YYREEE (reference sequence). V gave up 5 bases and J gave up 2 bases; unmatched junction bases: 4. The CDR3 sequence is 15 residues long. Concerning this clone: The target antigen is unknown.

Clones were read by immunoSEQ multiplex PCR, and TCRdb kept only the in-frame ones, dropping some. Here the sample spans approximately 99,000 clones, approximately 89% being singletons. The starting material was peripheral blood, obtained 28 days after the second AZD1222 dose. This sequence was found in an adult who received the AZD1222 COVID-19 vaccine. The V gene is TRBV5-4, the J gene TRBJ2-3; 11 nucleotides match TRBD2. CDR3 loop: CASRLSGRATDTQYF. CDR3 in DNA: TGTGCCAGCAGACTTAGCGGGAGGGCCACAGATACGCAGTATTTT.